The 27 T cell receptor beta chains in this list originate from one sample, sequenced in a study of blood T cell repertoires in COVID-19. The table came from immunoSEQ multiplex PCR; TCRdb's copy has only in-frame clones and leaves some out. The sample carries about 190,000 clones, roughly 89% recorded once. Sequenced material: peripheral blood. Every receptor here comes from a man aged 50 to 59 with acute or convalescent COVID-19.

This sequence joins TRBV7-9 and TRBJ2-3, with D uncertain. The ends were cut back, 5 bases at V and 2 bases at J, with 23 bases in the middle. The CDR3 covers 18 residues. CDR1 and CDR2 from the germline V gene are SEHNR and FQNEAQ (reference sequence). The CDR3 region has the DNA TGTGCCAGCAGCCCACCTCGGGTGGCTCCCGGGTCCACAGATACGCAGTATTTT. Residues: CASSPPRVAPGSTDTQYF.

J is TRBJ2-5 and V is TRBV9; perhaps TRBD2 as D (7 bases). CDR1 is SGDLS, CDR2 YYNGEE, per germline. This CDR3 has 14 residues. V was cut by 2 bases and J by 5 bases, with 13 bases left in between. As DNA, the CDR3 is TGTGCCAGCAGCGTTGGGGGGGCGCGGGAGACCCAGTACTTC. Its translation: CASSVGGARETQYF.

The rearrangement joins TRBV13 to TRBJ1-1; 11 positions match TRBD1. V lost 5 bases, J lost 8 bases, and 4 bases stayed unmatched. CDR3 size: 13 residues. Germline V gene sequence: CDR1 PRHDT, CDR2 FYEKMQ (reference sequence). The CDR3 is CASSPDRGREAFF. CDR3 nucleotide sequence: TGTGCCAGCAGCCCGGACAGGGGGCGAGAAGCTTTCTTT.

The CDR3 region has the DNA TGTGCCAGCAGTTTTCAGAACACTGAAGCTTTCTTT. Translation gives CASSFQNTEAFF. This chain connects TRBV12-3 or TRBV12-4 to TRBJ1-1, with unresolved D. Trimming cost V 3 bases and J 1 base, with 3 bases left between them. This CDR3 has 12 amino acids.

J is TRBJ1-5 and V is TRBV19; D perhaps matches TRBD1 (5 bases). Germline values: CDR1 LNHDA, CDR2 SQIVND (reference sequence). CDR3 length equals 16 residues. Trimming left V 0 bases short and J 1 base short, with 10 bases between. The CDR3: CASSIDWQGSNQPQHF. The CDR3 DNA follows: TGTGCCAGTAGTATAGATTGGCAGGGAAGCAATCAGCCCCAGCATTTT.

The V gene is TRBV12-3 or TRBV12-4, the J gene TRBJ2-1, with a possible D match to TRBD1 (6 bases). The CDR3 contains 12 residues. Trimming shortened V by 3 bases and J by 15 bases, and 15 bases separated the two germline ends. The CDR3 spells CASSFSRGKTFF. CDR3 DNA: TGTGCCAGCAGTTTTTCCAGGGGCAAAACGTTCTTC.

The rearrangement uses TRBV28 and TRBJ2-1; 7 bases fit TRBD2. After removal of 7 bases from V and 0 bases from J, the junction contained 3 bases not matched to a gene. The V gene's germline CDR1 is MDHEN and CDR2 SYDVKM. The CDR3 runs 14 residues. The CDR3 here is CASMPGGSYNEQFF. DNA of the CDR3: TGTGCCAGCATGCCGGGAGGCTCCTACAATGAGCAGTTCTTC.

The rearrangement uses TRBV5-4 and TRBJ1-2; possible D gene TRBD1, 6 bases. Germline V gene data show CDR1 as SGHNT and CDR2 as YYREEE (reference sequence). Trimming cost V 7 bases and J 4 bases, with 14 bases left between them. The CDR3 runs to 13 residues. As DNA, the CDR3 is TGTGCCAGCGCATTGGGAGGGGGCTATGGCTACACCTTC. As protein: CASALGGGYGYTF.

The chain uses TRBV5-1 and TRBJ2-7, with 9 bases matching TRBD1. The germline V gene has CDR1 SGHRS and CDR2 YFSETQ. The V segment lost 4 bases and the J segment 4 bases; nucleotides outside the gene matches: 15. The CDR3 contains 17 residues. CDR3 sequence: CASSRTLLGQGQYEQYF. As DNA, the CDR3 is TGCGCCAGCAGCCGGACCCTTCTAGGACAGGGGCAATACGAGCAGTACTTC. Variable domain in full (rest from reference TRBV5-1 and TRBJ2-7): KAGVTQTPRYLIKTRGQQVTLSCSPISGHRSVSWYQQTPGQGLQFLFEYFSETQRNKGNFPGRFSGRQFSNSRSEMNVSTLELGDSALYLCASSRTLLGQGQYEQYFGPGTRLTVT.

V is TRBV4-3 and J is TRBJ2-6; no clear D gene. Trimming took off 0 bases at V and 2 bases at J, with 5 bases between the two ends. The CDR3 sequence is 15 residues long. CDR1 LGHNA and CDR2 YSLEER come from the germline V gene. The CDR3 is CASSQEFAGANVLTF. The CDR3 DNA follows: TGCGCCAGCAGCCAAGAATTCGCTGGGGCCAACGTCCTGACTTTC.

CDR3 sequence reads: CASSPPRDRRHGYTF. CDR3 nucleotides: TGTGCCAGCAGCCCGCCCCGGGACAGGAGGCATGGCTACACCTTC. This chain joins TRBV3-1 (or the pseudogene TRBV3-2) and TRBJ1-2, with 8 bases aligning to TRBD1. Trimming cost V 4 bases and J 6 bases; bases outside gene matches: 10. Germline V gene lookup returns CDR1 LGHDT and CDR2 YNNKEL (reference sequence). The CDR3 consists of 15 residues.

This rearrangement joins TRBV6-5 to TRBJ2-2; 9 nucleotides match TRBD2. The CDR3 is 15 amino acids. V was clipped by 5 bases and J by 7 bases; unmatched bases: 8. Looked up from germline, CDR1 is MNHEY and CDR2 is SVGAGI. CDR3 in DNA: TGTGCCAGCAGTCCGCCGGGACTAGCAATCGGGGAGCTGTTTTTT. It encodes CASSPPGLAIGELFF.

The chain links TRBV18 to TRBJ2-2, with 9 nucleotides matching TRBD2. The CDR3 has 15 amino acids. J gave up 5 bases and V 4 bases, and 5 bases lay outside the gene matches. The germline gives CDR1 KGHSH, CDR2 LQKENI. The CDR3 is CASSLSGSTTGELFF. In DNA form, the CDR3 reads TGTGCCAGCTCACTTAGCGGGAGTACTACCGGGGAGCTGTTTTTT.

The rearrangement uses TRBV5-1 and TRBJ1-1; 7 bases match TRBD1. The V gene end was trimmed by 4 bases and the J gene end by 1 base; junction bases not matched to a gene: 7. Germline assignment: CDR1 SGHRS and CDR2 YFSETQ. This CDR3 is 15 amino acids long. CDR3: CASSPKQGSNTEAFF. For the CDR3, the DNA is TGCGCCAGCAGCCCAAAACAGGGGTCGAACACTGAAGCTTTCTTT.

This clone was recorded a few times. The chain is built from TRBV7-9 and TRBJ1-4; D ambiguous. Germline values: CDR1 SEHNR, CDR2 FQNEAQ (reference sequence). Trimming removed 4 bases from V and 4 bases from J, with 13 bases in between. There are 15 residues in the CDR3. The CDR3 coding sequence is TGTGCCAGCAGCTCGGTAGGGAGCTATAATGAAAAACTGTTTTTT. Translated: CASSSVGSYNEKLFF.

CDR3 coding DNA: TGTGCCAGCAGCAAAGACGCGCGTGCAACTAATGAAAAACTGTTTTTT. Protein product: CASSKDARATNEKLFF. This chain joins TRBV21-1 and TRBJ1-4. TRBV21-1 is a pseudogene segment. This CDR3 is 16 amino acids long.

The CDR3 DNA follows: TGTGCCAGTTCGGCGGGGAATCAGCCCCAGCATTTT. It codes for CASSAGNQPQHF. The V call is TRBV28, the J call TRBJ1-5; the D is unclear. The CDR3 runs 12 residues. Trimming stripped 9 bases from V and 4 bases from J, with 10 bases between. CDR1 and CDR2 from the germline V gene are MDHEN and SYDVKM.

The J gene is TRBJ2-1, the V gene TRBV15; D possibly corresponds to TRBD2 (5 bases). Germline CDR1 and CDR2: LNHNV and YYDKDF (reference sequence). Between the trimmed V and J ends, which lost 1 base and 4 bases, there was a span of 14 bases. The CDR3 length is 16 residues. The CDR3 protein is CATSRGRARRYNEQFF. The CDR3 bases are TGTGCCACCAGCAGAGGGCGGGCTAGGCGGTACAATGAGCAGTTCTTC.

The J gene is TRBJ2-7, the V gene TRBV6-6, with a weak D call TRBD1 (5 bases). Germline V gene lookup returns CDR1 MNHNY and CDR2 SVGAGI (reference sequence). The CDR3 is 16 residues long. Trimming took off 3 bases at V and 2 bases at J, with 17 bases between the two ends. CDR3 residues: CASSYLGADKAYEQYV. In nucleotides, the CDR3 is TGTGCCAGCAGTTATCTAGGGGCGGACAAGGCCTACGAGCAGTACGTC.

The genes are TRBV7-2 and TRBJ1-1, with 8 bases aligning to TRBD1. V lost 5 bases to trimming and J lost 1 base; unmatched junction nucleotides: 3. Germline CDR1 SGHTA, CDR2 FQGNSA. The CDR3 length is 14 residues. The CDR3 DNA is TGTGCCAGCAGCCGTGACAGGGGGAACACTGAAGCTTTCTTT. Its translation is CASSRDRGNTEAFF. Full variable domain (remainder filled in from reference TRBV7-2 and TRBJ1-1): GAGVSQSPSNKVTEKGKDVELRCDPISGHTALYWYRQSLGQGLEFLIYFQGNSAPDKSGLPSDRFSAERTGGSVSTLTIQRTQQEDSAVYLCASSRDRGNTEAFFGQGTRLTVV.

The rearrangement links TRBV5-1 to TRBJ2-2; D remains ambiguous. V was pared by 0 bases and J by 7 bases, with 7 bases between. The CDR3 has 13 amino acids. Germline V CDR1 and CDR2: SGHRS, YFSETQ. CDR3 in DNA: TGCGCCAGCAGCTTGGAGCCACTCGGGGAGCTGTTTTTT. Translated: CASSLEPLGELFF.

This rearrangement joins TRBV15 to TRBJ2-1, with 14 bases that match TRBD2. The CDR3 is made up of 18 amino acids. With 1 base clipped from V and 2 bases from J, the junction kept 4 bases outside the gene matches. Germline loops: CDR1 LNHNV, CDR2 YYDKDF (reference sequence). The chain's CDR3 is CATSRVRTSGGTYNEQFF. The CDR3 DNA reads TGTGCCACCAGCAGAGTAAGGACTAGCGGGGGGACCTACAATGAGCAGTTCTTC.

This sequence joins TRBV29-1 and TRBJ2-3; D possibly corresponds to TRBD2 (7 bases). There are 16 residues in the CDR3. CDR1 is SQVTM, CDR2 ANQGSEA, per germline. Trimming took 3 bases from V and 3 from J, leaving 19 bases between them. CDR3 bases: TGCAGCGTTGATCCCCTGGGGGGGGCCTTGACAGATACGCAGTATTTT. As protein: CSVDPLGGALTDTQYF.

This clone occurred a few times. The J gene is TRBJ2-3, the V gene TRBV27; 8 bases fit TRBD2. From germline, CDR1 is MNHEY and CDR2 SMNVEV (reference sequence). The trim removed 6 bases at V and 6 bases at J, leaving 11 bases unmatched. This CDR3 contains 15 residues. DNA for the CDR3: TGTGCCAGCAGCCTACGGGGGGGGCCCTGGGATACGCAGTATTTT. Encoded protein: CASSLRGGPWDTQYF.

This chain connects TRBV12-3 or TRBV12-4 to TRBJ1-1; D possibly corresponds to TRBD1 (6 bases). The ends were cut back, 1 base at V and 3 bases at J, with 6 bases in the middle. This CDR3 comprises 13 residues. The CDR3 DNA reads as TGTGCCAGCAGTTTAGACAGGGACACTGAAGCTTTCTTT. It is translated as CASSLDRDTEAFF.

The chain links TRBV18 to TRBJ1-4; 7 nucleotides line up with TRBD1. The junction had 4 bases not matched to a gene; V was cut back by 6 bases and J by 0 bases. The germline V gene has CDR1 KGHSH and CDR2 LQKENI. The CDR3 runs to 15 residues. The CDR3 reads CASSPGQATNEKLFF. Here the CDR3 DNA reads TGTGCCAGCTCTCCTGGACAGGCAACTAATGAAAAACTGTTTTTT.

The chain joins TRBV3-1 (or the pseudogene TRBV3-2) to TRBJ1-6, with TRBD1 matching 7 bases. The CDR3 has 16 amino acids. V lost 0 bases and J lost 3; bases outside the gene matches: 2. The germline V gene has CDR1 LGHDT and CDR2 YNNKEL (reference sequence). Here the CDR3 DNA reads TGTGCCAGCAGCCAAGAGGCAGGGGGCTATAATTCACCCCTCCACTTT. As protein: CASSQEAGGYNSPLHF.